These 3 T cell receptor beta chains were sequenced from one sample in a study of Graves' ophthalmopathy and Graves' hyperthyroidism. The study amplified TCR beta CDR3 regions using RNA transcripts. HTBI primers primed a first-round RT-PCR, and a second-round multiplex PCR followed. One entry per CDR3 protein, called by TCRdb with MiXCR from the multiplex PCR reads. The sample lists 400,000 to 450,000 distinct CDR3 sequences, 20% to 25% seen once, with around 3% in the top ten. The sample consisted of peripheral blood. Receptors were obtained from a woman aged 18-29 years with stable Graves' hyperthyroidism.

There are many counts of this clonotype. This chain joins TRBV28 and TRBJ2-7; D is possibly TRBD2 (6 bases). Germline CDR1 reads MDHEN; CDR2 reads SYDVKM. The CDR3 length is 13 residues. With 6 bases removed from V and 6 bases from J, the gap between germline ends came to 15 bases. DNA of the CDR3: TGTGCCAGCAGCCGAGGGACTCTTGGCGAGCAGTACTTC. This sequence encodes CASSRGTLGEQYF.

The rearrangement uses TRBV9 and TRBJ1-6; D may be TRBD1 (6 bases). Germline loops: CDR1 SGDLS, CDR2 YYNGEE. V gave up 3 bases and J gave up 7 bases, with 11 bases separating them. The CDR3 consists of 14 residues. This CDR3 reads CASSAGVGNSPLHF. The CDR3 nucleotides read TGTGCCAGCAGCGCAGGGGTGGGGAATTCACCCCTCCACTTT. The full variable domain, its missing parts supplied by reference TRBV9 and TRBJ1-6, is DSGVTQTPKHLITATGQRVTLRCSPRSGDLSVYWYQQSLDQGLQFLIQYYNGEERAKGNILERFSAQQFPDLHSELNLSSLELGDSALYFCASSAGVGNSPLHFGNGTRLTVT.

The V and J genes are TRBV27 and TRBJ1-3; 10 positions agree with TRBD1. With 8 bases clipped from V and 4 bases from J, the junction kept 2 bases outside the gene matches. The V gene's germline CDR1 is MNHEY and CDR2 SMNVEV (reference sequence). CDR3 length equals 13 residues. The CDR3 DNA reads TGTGCCAGCGGGACAGGGGAAGGAAACACCATATATTTT. It is translated as CASGTGEGNTIYF.